This entry features one TCR beta chain sequence. The data are from a study of blood T cell repertoires in COVID-19. Study-wide background: Both acute and convalescent COVID-19 samples were obtained from the United States, Italy and Spain.

Profiling relied on immunoSEQ multiplex PCR, and the TCRdb table lists in-frame clones only, not all of them. The sample contains around 190,000 clones, about 85% of which appear only once. The material sequenced was peripheral blood. This clonotype was obtained from a woman in her forties with COVID-19, enrolled during active disease.

This CDR3 reads CASSQDGGVGYGYTF. CDR3 bases: TGTGCCAGCAGCCAAGACGGAGGGGTAGGATATGGCTACACCTTC. The chain joins TRBV4-2 to TRBJ1-2; a possible D gene is TRBD1 (5 bases). Trimming took off 0 bases at V and 5 bases at J, with 13 bases between the two ends. The length of the CDR3 is 15 residues. Germline V gene data show CDR1 as LGHNA and CDR2 as YNFKEQ.